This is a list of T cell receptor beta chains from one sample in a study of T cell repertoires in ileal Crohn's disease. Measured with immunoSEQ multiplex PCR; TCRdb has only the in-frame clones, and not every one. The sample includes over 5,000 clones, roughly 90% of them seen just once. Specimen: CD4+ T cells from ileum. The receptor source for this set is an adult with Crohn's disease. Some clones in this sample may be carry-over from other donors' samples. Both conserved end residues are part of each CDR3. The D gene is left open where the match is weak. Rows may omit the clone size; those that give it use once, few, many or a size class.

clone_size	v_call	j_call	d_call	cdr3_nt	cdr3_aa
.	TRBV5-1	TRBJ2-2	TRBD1	TGCGCCAGCAGCTCCCGACAGGGGGGCATCACCGGGGAGCTGTTTTTT	CASSSRQGGITGELFF
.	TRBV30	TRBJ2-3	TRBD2	TGTGCCTGGGGTACTTGGACTAGCCACTATAGCACAGATACGCAGTATTTT	CAWGTWTSHYSTDTQYF
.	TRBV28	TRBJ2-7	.	TGTGCCAGCAGTTCCAGGGGGGTCTTCCACGAGCAGTACTTC	CASSSRGVFHEQYF
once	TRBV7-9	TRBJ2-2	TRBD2	TGTGCCAGCAGCCCTATACGACTAGCGGGAACCGGGGAGCTGTTTTTT	CASSPIRLAGTGELFF
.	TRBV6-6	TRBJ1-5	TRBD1	TGTGCCAGCAGTTACGGGACAGGGACGGGACAGCCCCAGCATTTT	CASSYGTGTGQPQHF
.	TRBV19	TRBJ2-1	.	TGTGCCAGTAGTGTCAACACTCAGGGGATCCATGAGCAGTTCTTC	CASSVNTQGIHEQFF
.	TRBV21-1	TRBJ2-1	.	TGTGCCAGCAGCGCACAGGGGTGGGAGCAGTTCTTC	CASSAQGWEQFF
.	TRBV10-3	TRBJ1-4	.	TGTGCCATCAGTGAGGGGGCGGCTAATGAAAAACTGTTTTTT	CAISEGAANEKLFF
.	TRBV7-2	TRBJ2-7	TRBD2	TGTGCCAGCAGCTTATTCCTAGCGGGAGTCAACGAGCAGTACTTC	CASSLFLAGVNEQYF
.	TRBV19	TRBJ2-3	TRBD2	TGTGCCAGTAGTCTCAGCGGGGCCGGCACAGATACGCAGTATTTT	CASSLSGAGTDTQYF
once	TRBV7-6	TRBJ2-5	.	TGTGCCAGCAGCTTAACTAGCCTGGGGACCCAGTACTTC	CASSLTSLGTQYF
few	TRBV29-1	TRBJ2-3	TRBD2	TGCAGCGTTGGGGGGGGATTCACAGATACGCAGTATTTT	CSVGGGFTDTQYF
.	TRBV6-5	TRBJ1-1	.	TGTGCCAGCAGTTACGAAGCGACAGCGAACACTGAAGCTTTCTTT	CASSYEATANTEAFF
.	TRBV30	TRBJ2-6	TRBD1	TGTGCCTGGGGCCGGACAGGGGCTGGGGCCAACGTCCTGACTTTC	CAWGRTGAGANVLTF
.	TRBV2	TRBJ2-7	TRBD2	TGTGCCAGCAGTGAAGCCCCCAGCGGGAGGGCCTACGAGCAGTACTTC	CASSEAPSGRAYEQYF
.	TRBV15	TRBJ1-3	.	TGTGCCACCAGCAGAGACAGATCCATCTCTGGAAACACCATATATTTT	CATSRDRSISGNTIYF
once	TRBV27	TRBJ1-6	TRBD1	TGTGCCAGCAGCAGGGACAGGGGGTTAGGTTCACCCCTCCACTTT	CASSRDRGLGSPLHF
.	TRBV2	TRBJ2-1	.	TGTGCCAGCAAAGTCGACTCCCAAGACTACAATGAGCAGTTCTTC	CASKVDSQDYNEQFF
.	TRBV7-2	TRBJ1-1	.	TGTGCCAGCAGCGCGTCCCAGGGTCTGAACACTGAAGCTTTCTTT	CASSASQGLNTEAFF
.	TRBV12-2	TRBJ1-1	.	TGTGCAAGTCGCCTCCCGGCAGGTGTAAGTACTGAAGCTTTCTTT	CASRLPAGVSTEAFF
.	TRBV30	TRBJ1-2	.	TGTGCCTGGAGTGGGAGTAACTATGGCTACACCTTC	CAWSGSNYGYTF
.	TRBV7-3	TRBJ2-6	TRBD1	TGTGCCAGCAGCTTATCGGGACAGGGGGAGGCTGGGGCCAACGTCCTGACTTTC	CASSLSGQGEAGANVLTF
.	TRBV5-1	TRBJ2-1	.	TGCGCCAGCAGGCGTAACCAGGGGAGCTCCTACAATGAGCAGTTCTTC	CASRRNQGSSYNEQFF
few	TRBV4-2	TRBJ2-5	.	TGTGCCAGCAGCCAACGGGGTGAGGAGACCCAGTACTTC	CASSQRGEETQYF
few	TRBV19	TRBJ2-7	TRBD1	TGTGCCAGTAGCCTGCCCGGGACAGGGGCATACGAGCAGTACTTC	CASSLPGTGAYEQYF
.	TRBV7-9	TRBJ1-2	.	TGTGCCAGCAGCTTAGCGCAGCCAGCGGCTAACTATGGCTACACCTTC	CASSLAQPAANYGYTF
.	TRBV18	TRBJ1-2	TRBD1	TGTGCCAGCTCCATCGACAGGGTAGATGGCTACACCTTC	CASSIDRVDGYTF
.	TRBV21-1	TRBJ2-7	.	TGTGCCAGCAGCAAAGTGGCGGGCAGGGGAGTCGCTTCCTACGAGCAGTACTTC	CASSKVAGRGVASYEQYF
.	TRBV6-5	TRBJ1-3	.	TGTGCCAGCAGTTGGAGGAACACCATATATTTT	CASSWRNTIYF
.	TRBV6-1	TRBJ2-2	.	TGTGCCAGCAGCCCAACTAGCTACGCCGGGGAGCTGTTTTTT	CASSPTSYAGELFF
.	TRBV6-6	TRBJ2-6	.	TGTGCCACCGAGGCGGGGGCCAACGTCCTGACTTTC	CATEAGANVLTF
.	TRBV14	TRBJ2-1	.	TGTGCCAGCAGCCAAGAACCCCTCCCGGCGGCCGGCTCCTACAATGAGCAGTTCTTC	CASSQEPLPAAGSYNEQFF
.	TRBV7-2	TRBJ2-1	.	TGTGCCAGCAGCTTTCCCGGTTTACGCGGGCCCGCCTACAATGAGCAGTTCTTC	CASSFPGLRGPAYNEQFF
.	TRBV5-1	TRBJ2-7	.	TGCGCCAGCAGCCTCCTCCAGGGTCAAGCCTACGAGCAGTACTTC	CASSLLQGQAYEQYF
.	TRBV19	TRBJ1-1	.	TGTGCCAGTAGTATAGGGACATACGACACTGAAGCTTTCTTT	CASSIGTYDTEAFF
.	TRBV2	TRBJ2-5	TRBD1	TGTGCCAGCAGCGACAGGGGGCTACGAGAGACCCAGTACTTC	CASSDRGLRETQYF
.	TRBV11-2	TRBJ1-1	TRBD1	TGTGCCAGCAGCCCGCGGACAGGGAGCACTCTCATGAACACTGAAGCTTTCTTT	CASSPRTGSTLMNTEAFF
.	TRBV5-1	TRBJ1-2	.	TGCGCCAGCAGCCCGTACAGAGAAGCTAACTATGGCTACACCTTC	CASSPYREANYGYTF
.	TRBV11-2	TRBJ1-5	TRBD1	TGTGCCAGCAGCCTCGGGACAGGGACTCAGCCCCAGCATTTT	CASSLGTGTQPQHF
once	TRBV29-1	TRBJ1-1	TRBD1	TGCAGCCCCGGGACAGGGGGGCCTGAAGCTTTCTTT	CSPGTGGPEAFF
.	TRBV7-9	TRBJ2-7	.	TGTGCCAGCAGCTTAGTGCGACAGTTTGACGAGCAGTACTTC	CASSLVRQFDEQYF
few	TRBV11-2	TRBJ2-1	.	TGTGCCAGCAGCTTGCCTTTAGGTCCGGGGAGGGAGCAGTTCTTC	CASSLPLGPGREQFF
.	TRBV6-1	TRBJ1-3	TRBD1	TGTGCCAGCAGTGTGGGGCAGGGGGGTAACACCATATATTTT	CASSVGQGGNTIYF
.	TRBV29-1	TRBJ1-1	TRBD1	TGCAGCGTGAGGGGACCACAGGGGGGCAACACTGAAGCTTTCTTT	CSVRGPQGGNTEAFF
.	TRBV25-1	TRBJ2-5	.	TGTGCCAGCAGTTCGGCGGTTAGGGAGACCCAGTACTTC	CASSSAVRETQYF
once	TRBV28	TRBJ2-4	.	TGTGCCAGCAGTTTGTCGGTAGCCAAAAACATTCAGTACTTC	CASSLSVAKNIQYF
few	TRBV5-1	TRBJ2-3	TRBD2	TGCGCCAGCAGCCCGGCCGTTCTAGCGGACACAGATACGCAGTATTTT	CASSPAVLADTDTQYF
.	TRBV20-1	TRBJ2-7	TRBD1	TGCAGCGGACAGGGGGCGTACGAGCAGTACTTC	CSGQGAYEQYF
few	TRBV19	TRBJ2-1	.	TGTGCGAAATATTACCAGATTGGGGGGAAGGCGCACAATGAGCAGTTCTTC	CAKYYQIGGKAHNEQFF
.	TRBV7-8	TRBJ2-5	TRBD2	TGTGCCAGCAGCTTATACACTAGCGGGGCCCAAGAGACCCAGTACTTC	CASSLYTSGAQETQYF